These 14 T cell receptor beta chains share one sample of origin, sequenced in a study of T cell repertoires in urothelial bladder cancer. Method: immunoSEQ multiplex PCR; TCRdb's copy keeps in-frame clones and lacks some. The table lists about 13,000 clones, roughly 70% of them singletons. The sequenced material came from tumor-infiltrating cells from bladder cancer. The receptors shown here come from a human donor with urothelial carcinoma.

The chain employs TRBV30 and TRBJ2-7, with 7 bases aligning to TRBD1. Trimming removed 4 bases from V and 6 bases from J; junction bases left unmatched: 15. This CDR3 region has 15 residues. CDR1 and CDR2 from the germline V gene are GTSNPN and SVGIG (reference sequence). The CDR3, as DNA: TGTGCCTGGACTACCCTCCTTGAGGGGGCCGGCGAGCAGTACTTC. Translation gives CAWTTLLEGAGEQYF.

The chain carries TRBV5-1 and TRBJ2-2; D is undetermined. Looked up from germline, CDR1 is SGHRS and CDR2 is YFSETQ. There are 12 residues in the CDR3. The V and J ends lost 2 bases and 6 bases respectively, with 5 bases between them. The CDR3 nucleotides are TGCGCCAGCAGCTTTTCGGCCGGGGAGCTGTTTTTT. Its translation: CASSFSAGELFF.

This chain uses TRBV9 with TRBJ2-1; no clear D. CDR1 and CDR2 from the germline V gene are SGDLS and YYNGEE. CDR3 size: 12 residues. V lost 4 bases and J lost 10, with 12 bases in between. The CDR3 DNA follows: TGTGCCAGCAGCAACCCACCGCTGGAGCAGTTCTTC. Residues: CASSNPPLEQFF.

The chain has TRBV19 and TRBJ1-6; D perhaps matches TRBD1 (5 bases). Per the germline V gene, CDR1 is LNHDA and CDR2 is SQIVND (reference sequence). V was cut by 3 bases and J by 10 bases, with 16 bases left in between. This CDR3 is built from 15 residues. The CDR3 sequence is CASSISARVMSPLHF. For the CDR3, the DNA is TGTGCCAGTAGTATTTCTGCCAGGGTGATGTCACCCCTCCACTTT.

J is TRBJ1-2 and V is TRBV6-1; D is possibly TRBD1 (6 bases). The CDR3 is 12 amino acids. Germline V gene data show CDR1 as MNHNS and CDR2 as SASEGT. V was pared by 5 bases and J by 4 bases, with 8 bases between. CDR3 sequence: CASSSGAYGYTF. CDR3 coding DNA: TGTGCCAGCAGTTCAGGGGCCTATGGCTACACCTTC.

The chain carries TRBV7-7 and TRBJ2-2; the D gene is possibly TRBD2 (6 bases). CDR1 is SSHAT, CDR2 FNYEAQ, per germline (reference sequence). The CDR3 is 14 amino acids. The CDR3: CASGSAGNTGELFF. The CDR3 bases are TGTGCTAGCGGTTCTGCAGGGAACACCGGGGAGCTGTTTTTT.

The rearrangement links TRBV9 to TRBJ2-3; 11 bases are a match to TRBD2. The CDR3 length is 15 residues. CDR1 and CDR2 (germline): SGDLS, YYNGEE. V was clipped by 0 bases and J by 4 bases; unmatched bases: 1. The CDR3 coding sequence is TGTGCCAGCAGCGTAGGTAGCGGGGGGGCAGATACGCAGTATTTT. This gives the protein CASSVGSGGADTQYF. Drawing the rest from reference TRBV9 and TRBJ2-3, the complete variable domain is DSGVTQTPKHLITATGQRVTLRCSPRSGDLSVYWYQQSLDQGLQFLIQYYNGEERAKGNILERFSAQQFPDLHSELNLSSLELGDSALYFCASSVGSGGADTQYFGPGTRLTVL.

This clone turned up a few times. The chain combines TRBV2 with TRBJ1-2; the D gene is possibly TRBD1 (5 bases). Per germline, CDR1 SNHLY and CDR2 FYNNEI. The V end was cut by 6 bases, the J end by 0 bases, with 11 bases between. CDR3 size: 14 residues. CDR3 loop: CASSPRDPNYGYTF. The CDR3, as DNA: TGTGCCAGCAGCCCCAGGGACCCTAACTATGGCTACACCTTC. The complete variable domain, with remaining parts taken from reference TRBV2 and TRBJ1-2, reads EPEVTQTPSHQVTQMGQEVILRCVPISNHLYFYWYRQILGQKVEFLVSFYNNEISEKSEIFDDQFSVERPDGSNFTLKIRSTKLEDSAMYFCASSPRDPNYGYTFGSGTRLTVV.

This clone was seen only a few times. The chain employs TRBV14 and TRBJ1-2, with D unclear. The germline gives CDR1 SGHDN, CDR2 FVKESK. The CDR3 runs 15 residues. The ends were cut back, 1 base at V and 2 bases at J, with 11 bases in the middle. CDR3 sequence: CASSQGLTGNYGYTF. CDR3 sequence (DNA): TGTGCCAGCAGCCAAGGGTTGACGGGAAACTATGGCTACACCTTC.

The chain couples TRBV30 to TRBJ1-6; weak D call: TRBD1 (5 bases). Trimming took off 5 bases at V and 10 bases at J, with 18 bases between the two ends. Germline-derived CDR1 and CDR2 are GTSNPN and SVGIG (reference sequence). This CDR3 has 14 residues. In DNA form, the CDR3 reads TGTGCCTGGTCCAAGAAAGGGGTAGAATCACCCCTCCACTTT. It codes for CAWSKKGVESPLHF.

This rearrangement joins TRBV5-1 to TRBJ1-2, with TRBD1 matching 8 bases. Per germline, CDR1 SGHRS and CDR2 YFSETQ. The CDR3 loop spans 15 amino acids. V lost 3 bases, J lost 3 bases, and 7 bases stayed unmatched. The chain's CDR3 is CASSWTTDRDYGYTF. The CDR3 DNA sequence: TGCGCCAGCAGCTGGACGACGGACAGGGACTATGGCTACACCTTC.

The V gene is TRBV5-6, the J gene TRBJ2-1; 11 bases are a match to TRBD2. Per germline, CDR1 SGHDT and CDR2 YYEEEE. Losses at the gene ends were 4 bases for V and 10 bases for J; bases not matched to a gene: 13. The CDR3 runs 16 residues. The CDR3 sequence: CASSTSPLAGVGEQFF. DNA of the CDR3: TGTGCCAGCAGCACCTCTCCACTAGCGGGGGTCGGGGAGCAGTTCTTC.

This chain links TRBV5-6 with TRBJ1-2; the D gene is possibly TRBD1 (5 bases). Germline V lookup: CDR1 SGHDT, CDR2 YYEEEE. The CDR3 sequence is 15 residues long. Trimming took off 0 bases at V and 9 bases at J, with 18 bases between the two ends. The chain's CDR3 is CASSLGAGQGGRYTF. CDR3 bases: TGTGCCAGCAGCTTGGGGGCGGGCCAGGGAGGACGCTACACCTTC. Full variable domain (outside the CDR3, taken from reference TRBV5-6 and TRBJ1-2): DAGVTQSPTHLIKTRGQQVTLRCSPKSGHDTVSWYQQALGQGPQFIFQYYEEEERQRGNFPDRFSGHQFPNYSSELNVNALLLGDSALYLCASSLGAGQGGRYTFGSGTRLTVV.

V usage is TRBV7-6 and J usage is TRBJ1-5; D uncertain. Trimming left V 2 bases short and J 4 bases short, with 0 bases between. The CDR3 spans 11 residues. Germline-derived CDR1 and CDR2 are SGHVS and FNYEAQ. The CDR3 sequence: CASSLNQPQHF. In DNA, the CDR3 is TGTGCCAGCAGCTTAAATCAGCCCCAGCATTTT.